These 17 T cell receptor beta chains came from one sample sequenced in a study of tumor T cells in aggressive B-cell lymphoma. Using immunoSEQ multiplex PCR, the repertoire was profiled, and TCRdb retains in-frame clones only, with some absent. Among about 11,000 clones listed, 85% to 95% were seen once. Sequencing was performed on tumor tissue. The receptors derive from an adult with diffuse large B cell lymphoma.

The CDR3 sequence: CASRTGSSKAFF. As DNA, the CDR3 is TGTGCCAGCAGGACTGGGAGTTCCAAAGCTTTCTTT. The J gene is TRBJ1-1, the V gene TRBV27, with unresolved D. Trimming removed 6 bases at V and 9 bases at J, with 14 bases between. CDR1 is MNHEY, CDR2 SMNVEV, per germline (reference sequence). The CDR3 is 12 residues long.

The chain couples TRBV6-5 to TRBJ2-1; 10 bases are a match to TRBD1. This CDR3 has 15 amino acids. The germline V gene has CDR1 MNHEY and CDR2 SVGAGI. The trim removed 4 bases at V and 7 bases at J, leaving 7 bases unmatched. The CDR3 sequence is CASSSRTGGVNEQFF. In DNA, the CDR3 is TGTGCCAGCAGTTCCCGGACAGGGGGTGTGAATGAGCAGTTCTTC.

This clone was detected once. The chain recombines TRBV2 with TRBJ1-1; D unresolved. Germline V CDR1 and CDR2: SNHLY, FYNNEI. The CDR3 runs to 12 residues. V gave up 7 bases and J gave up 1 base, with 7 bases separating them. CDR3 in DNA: TGTGCCAGCAAACGACAGAACACTGAAGCTTTCTTT. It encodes CASKRQNTEAFF.

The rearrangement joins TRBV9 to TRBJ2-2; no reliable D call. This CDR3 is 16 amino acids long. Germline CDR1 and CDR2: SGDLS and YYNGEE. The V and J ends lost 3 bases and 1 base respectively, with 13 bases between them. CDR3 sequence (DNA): TGTGCCAGCAGCGCAAGCGACGTATGGAACACCGGGGAGCTGTTTTTT. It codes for CASSASDVWNTGELFF.

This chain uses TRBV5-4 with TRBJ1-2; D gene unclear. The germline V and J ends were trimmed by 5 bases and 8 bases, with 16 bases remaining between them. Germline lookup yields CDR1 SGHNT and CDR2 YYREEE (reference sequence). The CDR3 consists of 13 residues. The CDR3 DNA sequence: TGTGCCAGCAGGCAGATCGAAGGACTCGGCTACACCTTC. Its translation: CASRQIEGLGYTF.

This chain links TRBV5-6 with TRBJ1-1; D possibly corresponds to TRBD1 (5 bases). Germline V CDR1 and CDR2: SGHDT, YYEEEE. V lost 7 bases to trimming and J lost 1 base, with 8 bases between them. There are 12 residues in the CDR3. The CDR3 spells CASHQGNTEAFF. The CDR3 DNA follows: TGTGCCAGCCACCAGGGGAACACTGAAGCTTTCTTT.

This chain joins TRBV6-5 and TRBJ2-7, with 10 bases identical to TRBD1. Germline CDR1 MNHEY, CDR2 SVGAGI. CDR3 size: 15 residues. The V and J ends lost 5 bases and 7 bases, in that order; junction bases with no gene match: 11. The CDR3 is CASSKLGRTGGEQYF. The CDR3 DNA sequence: TGTGCCAGCAGTAAGTTAGGGCGGACAGGGGGAGAGCAGTACTTC.

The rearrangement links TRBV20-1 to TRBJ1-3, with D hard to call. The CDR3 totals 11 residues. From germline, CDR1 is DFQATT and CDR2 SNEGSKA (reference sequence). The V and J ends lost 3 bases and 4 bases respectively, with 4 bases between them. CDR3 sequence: CSASPGNTIYF. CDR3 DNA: TGCAGTGCTAGTCCGGGAAACACCATATATTTT.

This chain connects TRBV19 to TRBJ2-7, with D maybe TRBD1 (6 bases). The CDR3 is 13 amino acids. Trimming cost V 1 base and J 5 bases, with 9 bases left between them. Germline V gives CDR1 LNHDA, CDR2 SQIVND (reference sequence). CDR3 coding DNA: TGTGCCAGTAGTATAGGTCGACAGGACGAGCAGTACTTC. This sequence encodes CASSIGRQDEQYF.

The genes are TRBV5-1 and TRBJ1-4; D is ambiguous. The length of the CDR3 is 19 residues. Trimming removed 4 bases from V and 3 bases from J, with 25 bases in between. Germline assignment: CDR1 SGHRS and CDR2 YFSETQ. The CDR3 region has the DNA TGCGCCAGCAGCCCACTACTTAATTTCAACATCGGGGCTAATGAAAAACTGTTTTTT. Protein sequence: CASSPLLNFNIGANEKLFF.

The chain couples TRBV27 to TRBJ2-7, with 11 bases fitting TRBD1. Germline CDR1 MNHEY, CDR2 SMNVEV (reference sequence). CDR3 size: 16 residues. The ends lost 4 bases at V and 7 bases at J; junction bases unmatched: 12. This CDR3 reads CASSSYSGTGGAEQYF. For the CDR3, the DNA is TGTGCCAGCAGTTCCTATTCCGGGACAGGGGGAGCGGAGCAGTACTTC.

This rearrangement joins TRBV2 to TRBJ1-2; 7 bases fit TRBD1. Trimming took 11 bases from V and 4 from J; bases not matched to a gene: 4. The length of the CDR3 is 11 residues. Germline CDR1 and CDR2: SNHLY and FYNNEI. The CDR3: CAGGQPYGYTF. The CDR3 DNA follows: TGTGCCGGGGGACAGCCCTATGGCTACACCTTC. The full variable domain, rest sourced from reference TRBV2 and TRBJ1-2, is EPEVTQTPSHQVTQMGQEVILRCVPISNHLYFYWYRQILGQKVEFLVSFYNNEISEKSEIFDDQFSVERPDGSNFTLKIRSTKLEDSAMYFCAGGQPYGYTFGSGTRLTVV.

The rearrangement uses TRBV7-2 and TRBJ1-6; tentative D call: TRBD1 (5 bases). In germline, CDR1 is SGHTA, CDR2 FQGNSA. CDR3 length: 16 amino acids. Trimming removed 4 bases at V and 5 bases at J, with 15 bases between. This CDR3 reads CASSSGSPGDNSPLHF. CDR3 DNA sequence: TGTGCCAGCAGCTCAGGGTCCCCGGGCGATAATTCACCCCTCCACTTT.

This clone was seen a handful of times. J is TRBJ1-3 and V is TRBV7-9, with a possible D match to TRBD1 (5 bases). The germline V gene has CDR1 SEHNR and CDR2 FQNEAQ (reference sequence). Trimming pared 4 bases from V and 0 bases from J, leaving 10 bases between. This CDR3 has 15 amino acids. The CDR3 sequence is CASSSDSFSGNTIYF. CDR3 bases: TGTGCCAGCAGCTCCGACAGCTTCTCTGGAAACACCATATATTTT.

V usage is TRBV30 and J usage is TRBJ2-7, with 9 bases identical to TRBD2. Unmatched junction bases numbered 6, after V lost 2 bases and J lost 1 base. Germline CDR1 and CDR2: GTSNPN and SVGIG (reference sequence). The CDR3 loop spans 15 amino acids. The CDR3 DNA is TGTGCCTGGAGTCGCGGGAGGGTCAGTTCCTACGAGCAGTACTTC. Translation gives CAWSRGRVSSYEQYF.

CDR3: CASSSGGSGNTIYF. The CDR3 DNA reads TGTGCCAGCAGTTCAGGGGGCTCTGGAAACACCATATATTTT. V gene TRBV7-9 combines with J gene TRBJ1-3, with TRBD1 identical over 7 bases. Germline V gives CDR1 SEHNR, CDR2 FQNEAQ (reference sequence). This CDR3 has 14 amino acids. The V and J ends lost 6 bases and 0 bases, in that order; junction bases with no gene match: 2.

CDR3 residues: CASSDAGQGTDTQYF. CDR3 DNA sequence: TGTGCCAGCAGCGATGCGGGACAGGGGACAGATACGCAGTATTTT. The genes are TRBV5-5 and TRBJ2-3; 10 nucleotides agree with TRBD1. This CDR3 has 15 residues. Germline-derived CDR1 and CDR2 are SGHKS and YYEKEE (reference sequence). Germline trimming cut 4 bases from V and 3 bases from J; bases unmatched to any gene: 5.